This TCR beta chain came from a study of blood T cell repertoires in COVID-19. Produced via immunoSEQ multiplex PCR; TCRdb's table is partial and in-frame only. The sample holds 250,000 to 300,000 clones; approximately 87% are singletons and the top ten take 4.6%. The CDR3 consists of 13 residues. Per the germline V gene, CDR1 is WSHSY and CDR2 is SAAADI. The V end lost 1 base, the J end lost 6 bases, and 10 bases lay between the germline ends. This TCR derives from a man between 60 and 75 years old who had recovered from COVID-19. Source material: peripheral blood. The chain links TRBV10-2 to TRBJ2-7, with a possible D match to TRBD2 (6 bases). The CDR3 sequence is CASSEWGVAEQYF. The CDR3 nucleotides read TGCGCCAGCAGTGAGTGGGGGGTGGCCGAGCAGTACTTC.